This T cell receptor beta chain was sequenced in a study of T-cell reconstitution after alpha-beta-depleted transplantation in children. This clonotype has ten or more counts. Preparation of the TCRbeta library involved a method that used unique molecular identifiers. In TCRdb, the PCR reads were re-called with MiXCR into one record per CDR3 protein. The repertoire includes almost 400,000 distinct CDR3 sequences, over 20% of them detected once, and 3.5% to 4% sits in the top ten. The CDR3 covers 16 residues. The ends were cut back, 0 bases at V and 5 bases at J, with 17 bases in the middle. Germline CDR1 DFQATT, CDR2 SNEGSKA (reference sequence).

Specimen: PBMCs from the stem cell graft donor, collected from the stem cell graft. The source of this sequence is a human donor who donated a stem cell graft to a child with acute myeloid leukemia. The V and J genes are TRBV20-1 and TRBJ2-1; maybe TRBD2 (6 bases). CDR3 loop: CSARELARPVDNEQFF. CDR3 nucleotide sequence: TGCAGTGCTAGAGAGCTAGCGCGACCCGTCGACAATGAGCAGTTCTTC.